These 2 T cell receptor beta chains share one sample of origin, sequenced in a study of blood T cell repertoires in COVID-19. TCRdb's table, derived via immunoSEQ multiplex PCR, lists solely in-frame clones and lacks some. The sample carries 220,000 or so clones, about 81% recorded once. The sequencing input was peripheral blood. These receptors were collected from a woman older than 75 with COVID-19, enrolled during active disease.

The gene calls are TRBV6-6 and TRBJ1-4; 11 bases align to TRBD1. V was clipped by 0 bases and J by 7 bases; unmatched bases: 4. The V gene's germline CDR1 is MNHNY and CDR2 SVGAGI (reference sequence). There are 16 residues in the CDR3. The CDR3 DNA reads as TGTGCCAGCAGTTACTCGGACAGGGGGCGCGGTGAAAAACTGTTTTTT. Amino acids: CASSYSDRGRGEKLFF.

In DNA, the CDR3 is TGTGCCTGGAGGGACAGGGGGCATGGAAACACCATATATTTT. It yields the protein CAWRDRGHGNTIYF. This chain links TRBV30 with TRBJ1-3; the match to TRBD1 covers 11 bases. CDR3 length: 14 amino acids. Germline CDR1 reads GTSNPN; CDR2 reads SVGIG (reference sequence). The V gene end was trimmed by 3 bases and the J gene end by 3 bases; junction bases not matched to a gene: 1.